Here is one TCR beta chain with its context. Its cognate antigen is unknown. Germline V gene lookup returns CDR1 SGHAT and CDR2 FQNNGV. The trim removed 3 bases at V and 6 bases at J, leaving 3 bases unmatched. The CDR3 has 15 amino acids. The sample is drawn from a study of T-cell reconstitution after alpha-beta-depleted transplantation in children. Study-level results: Newly generated T cells supplied most T-cell counts and diversity one year post-transplant. By about two months after transplant, alpha-beta T cells reportedly arose from several hundred graft clones that had expanded.

Unique molecular identifiers were used to barcode this TCRbeta library. TCRdb reprocessed the PCR reads via MiXCR and lists one record per CDR3 protein. The top ten hold 0.79% of the sample, which has hundreds of thousands of distinct CDR3 sequences, around 12% seen once. The sample here was PBMCs, taken before TCRalphabeta/CD19-depleted stem cell transplant. This sequence originates from a girl aged 2-10 years with congenital amegakaryocytic thrombocytopenia, due to receive a stem cell transplant. The chain carries TRBV11-2 and TRBJ2-1; TRBD2 agrees at 12 bases. The CDR3 reads CASSFLLAGGNEQFF. The CDR3 DNA reads TGTGCCAGCAGCTTCTTACTAGCGGGAGGCAATGAGCAGTTCTTC.